The 27 T cell receptor beta chains below come from one sample, sequenced in a study of OX40 agonist ivuxolimab in advanced cancers. The method was the immunoSEQ multiplex PCR assay. TCRdb's version of the immuneACCESS table is confined to in-frame rearrangements and falls short of the full clone set. An unresolved V gene accounts for under half of the shortfall where checked; the remainder is of unknown origin. This sample gives around 23,000 clones in total; 65% to 90% of them show up just once. The ten largest clonotypes hold roughly 35% of the sample. Material: CD4+ or CD8+ T cells sorted from blood, obtained in a trial of the OX40 agonist ivuxolimab. These receptors all come from an adult with an advanced solid tumor such as melanoma, head and neck, liver or kidney cancer.

The V gene is TRBV25-1, the J gene TRBJ2-7, with D perhaps given as TRBD1 or TRBD2 (6 bases each). The germline CDR1 and CDR2 sequences are MGHDK and SYGVNS. This CDR3 contains 14 residues. With 1 base removed from V and 7 bases from J, the gap between germline ends came to 14 bases. The CDR3 nucleotides are TGTGCCAGCAGTGAATTTGGGGGGCTAATGGAGCAGTACTTC. Its protein is CASSEFGGLMEQYF.

This chain links TRBV6-5 with TRBJ2-5, with D hard to call. This CDR3 comprises 13 residues. Per germline, CDR1 MNHEY and CDR2 SVGAGI. Trimming pared 6 bases from V and 3 bases from J, leaving 11 bases between. The CDR3 spells CASRDGDEETQYF. The CDR3 DNA is TGTGCCAGCAGGGACGGCGACGAAGAGACCCAGTACTTC.

CDR3 protein: CASSADGSPLYGYTF. CDR3 nucleotides: TGTGCCAGCAGCGCGGACGGGTCCCCACTCTATGGCTACACCTTC. The rearrangement joins TRBV11-2 to TRBJ1-2, with D unclear. V was cut by 5 bases and J by 4 bases, with 17 bases left in between. This CDR3 comprises 15 residues. Germline CDR1 reads SGHAT; CDR2 reads FQNNGV.

The chain combines TRBV5-1 with TRBJ1-1, with D unresolved. The V and J ends lost 4 bases and 2 bases respectively, with 9 bases between them. Germline CDR1 SGHRS, CDR2 YFSETQ. The CDR3 consists of 13 residues. The CDR3 spells CASSQNQNTEAFF. DNA of the CDR3: TGCGCCAGCAGCCAGAACCAAAACACTGAAGCTTTCTTT.

This chain uses TRBV6-5 with TRBJ2-7; a possible D gene is TRBD2 (5 bases). This CDR3 spans 14 amino acids. V was clipped by 2 bases and J by 4 bases, with 12 bases between them. Germline V gene data show CDR1 as MNHEY and CDR2 as SVGAGI. The CDR3 DNA is TGTGCCAGCAGTTACGGGGTTTCGGGATACGAGCAGTACTTC. Amino acid sequence: CASSYGVSGYEQYF.

The chain is built from TRBV30 and TRBJ1-2; D is perhaps TRBD1 (5 bases). Germline-derived CDR1 and CDR2 are GTSNPN and SVGIG (reference sequence). The CDR3 sequence is 13 residues long. Deletions cut 5 bases from V and 10 bases from J, with 20 bases between. The CDR3 here is CAWSRGDFKTYTF. CDR3 sequence (DNA): TGTGCCTGGTCGCGGGGGGACTTTAAAACCTACACCTTC.

The chain is built from TRBV4-1 and TRBJ1-4; possibly TRBD1 for D (6 bases). Germline assignment: CDR1 MGHRA and CDR2 YSYEKL. Trimming took off 4 bases at V and 8 bases at J, with 17 bases between the two ends. This CDR3 region has 15 residues. The CDR3 sequence: CASSLTGTIGEKLFF. The CDR3 DNA sequence: TGCGCCAGCAGCCTAACCGGGACAATAGGGGAAAAACTGTTTTTT.

This clone was detected only a few times. The chain uses TRBV19 and TRBJ2-1, with 14 bases matching TRBD2. V lost 5 bases, J lost 4 bases, and 7 bases stayed unmatched. In germline, CDR1 is LNHDA, CDR2 SQIVND (reference sequence). The CDR3 totals 17 residues. This chain's CDR3 is CASSLGLAGVGYNEQFF. The CDR3 bases are TGTGCCAGTAGTTTGGGACTAGCGGGAGTTGGTTACAATGAGCAGTTCTTC.

The rearrangement uses TRBV11-2 and TRBJ1-3, with D uncertain. The germline CDR1 and CDR2 sequences are SGHAT and FQNNGV. Between the trimmed V and J ends, which lost 4 bases and 4 bases, there was a span of 14 bases. This CDR3 is built from 15 residues. CDR3 in DNA: TGTGCCAGCAGCTCAGCCCCGGGATCGGGAAACACCATATATTTT. Translation gives CASSSAPGSGNTIYF.

Only a few counts were recorded for this clone. The chain is built from TRBV28 and TRBJ2-5, with no clear D. The CDR3 contains 14 residues. V shed 3 bases and J shed 2 bases, with 10 bases lying between them. Germline V gives CDR1 MDHEN, CDR2 SYDVKM. The CDR3 nucleotides read TGTGCCAGCAGTTTTCTTGCTAGTCAAGAGACCCAGTACTTC. Its translation: CASSFLASQETQYF.

This chain connects TRBV7-6 to TRBJ1-6, with unresolved D. CDR1 and CDR2 from the germline V gene are SGHVS and FNYEAQ. This CDR3 has 13 amino acids. V lost 4 bases and J 9 bases, leaving 10 bases between the germline ends. CDR3 nucleotides: TGTGCCAGCAGCTCGCGGAGAACTTCACCCCTCCACTTT. Residues: CASSSRRTSPLHF.

This chain links TRBV7-9 with TRBJ2-7; D is unclear. V was clipped by 5 bases and J by 2 bases, with 7 bases between them. Looked up from germline, CDR1 is SEHNR and CDR2 is FQNEAQ (reference sequence). CDR3 length: 12 amino acids. The CDR3 sequence: CASSPQTYEQYF. The CDR3 DNA sequence: TGTGCCAGCAGCCCGCAGACCTACGAGCAGTACTTC.

This chain joins TRBV19 and TRBJ2-1; TRBD2 might be the D (5 bases). Germline CDR1 reads LNHDA; CDR2 reads SQIVND (reference sequence). Trimming removed 6 bases from V and 6 bases from J, with 15 bases in between. CDR3 length equals 14 residues. CDR3 protein: CASRAEAWGNEQFF. The CDR3 DNA reads as TGTGCCAGTAGGGCGGAGGCCTGGGGCAATGAGCAGTTCTTC.

V is TRBV6-1 and J is TRBJ2-7, with TRBD2 matching over 8 bases. After removal of 7 bases from V and 3 bases from J, the junction contained 8 bases not matched to a gene. Germline-derived CDR1 and CDR2 are MNHNS and SASEGT. The CDR3 sequence is 14 residues long. The CDR3 is CASTRAGGLYEQYF. The CDR3 DNA reads TGTGCCAGCACTCGCGCGGGAGGCCTCTACGAGCAGTACTTC.

This clone was observed once. V and J are TRBV18 and TRBJ2-7; 10 nucleotides line up with TRBD1. The V gene's germline CDR1 is KGHSH and CDR2 LQKENI. The V segment lost 3 bases and the J segment 4 bases; nucleotides outside the gene matches: 3. The CDR3 has 14 residues. The CDR3 DNA reads TGTGCCAGCTCACCCCGGGACAGGGGATACGAGCAGTACTTC. Its protein is CASSPRDRGYEQYF.

The chain combines TRBV11-2 with TRBJ1-1, with unresolved D. V lost 1 base to trimming and J lost 7 bases, with 7 bases between them. Germline V gene lookup returns CDR1 SGHAT and CDR2 FQNNGV. The CDR3 runs 12 residues. CDR3 protein: CASSLARSEAFF. In DNA form, the CDR3 reads TGTGCCAGCAGCTTAGCCAGGAGTGAAGCTTTCTTT.

This clone was seen more than once but under ten times. The V gene is TRBV19, the J gene TRBJ1-4, with TRBD1 as a possible D gene (6 bases). V lost 2 bases to trimming and J lost 7 bases, with 14 bases between them. Germline CDR1 LNHDA, CDR2 SQIVND (reference sequence). The CDR3 runs 15 residues. The CDR3 DNA reads TGTGCCAGTAGTATATTCCAGGGGATTGGTGAAAAACTGTTTTTT. Translating it yields CASSIFQGIGEKLFF.

J is TRBJ1-1 and V is TRBV5-1, with D perhaps matching TRBD1 (6 bases). The ends were cut back, 3 bases at V and 1 base at J, with 19 bases in the middle. CDR3 length: 17 amino acids. Per the germline V gene, CDR1 is SGHRS and CDR2 is YFSETQ. CDR3 in amino acids: CASSSQIPTGSNTEAFF. CDR3 DNA: TGCGCCAGCAGCTCGCAAATACCGACAGGATCGAACACTGAAGCTTTCTTT.

In this sample, this clone turned up a few times. This chain uses TRBV7-3 with TRBJ2-6, with D maybe TRBD2 (5 bases). The CDR3 runs 18 residues. V was trimmed by 2 bases and J by 4 bases, leaving 18 bases between them. CDR1 is SGHTA, CDR2 FQGTGA, per germline. The DNA of the CDR3 is TGTGCCAGCAGCTTATCGGGAACCAGTTTTTTAGGGGCCAACGTCCTGACTTTC. It specifies CASSLSGTSFLGANVLTF.

The CDR3 here is CASSLEGQGADTQYF. In DNA, the CDR3 is TGTGCCAGCAGCTTGGAGGGACAGGGCGCAGATACGCAGTATTTT. This rearrangement joins TRBV5-4 to TRBJ2-3; 9 bases match TRBD1. The CDR3 is 15 amino acids. V dropped 0 bases and J dropped 4; count of bases not matched to a gene: 3. CDR1 is SGHNT, CDR2 YYREEE, per germline (reference sequence).

The chain is built from TRBV6-5 and TRBJ2-1; D gene unclear. Trimming removed 6 bases at V and 4 bases at J, with 7 bases between. The CDR3 is made up of 12 amino acids. The germline CDR1 and CDR2 sequences are MNHEY and SVGAGI. CDR3 DNA sequence: TGTGCCAGCAGCTCAGAATACAATGAGCAGTTCTTC. Amino acid sequence: CASSSEYNEQFF.

V and J are TRBV6-5 and TRBJ1-3; D not resolved. CDR1 MNHEY and CDR2 SVGAGI come from the germline V gene. The CDR3 contains 13 residues. V gave up 4 bases and J gave up 2 bases, with 6 bases separating them. Written as DNA, the CDR3 is TGTGCCAGCAGTTCCCTGACTGGAAACACCATATATTTT. Encoded protein: CASSSLTGNTIYF.

The rearrangement links TRBV6-6 to TRBJ1-3; no firm D call. The ends were cut back, 4 bases at V and 5 bases at J, with 6 bases in the middle. The CDR3 contains 12 residues. CDR1 is MNHNY, CDR2 SVGAGI, per germline (reference sequence). CDR3 residues: CASSSPRNTIYF. CDR3 nucleotide sequence: TGTGCCAGCAGTTCCCCAAGAAACACCATATATTTT.

V and J are TRBV28 and TRBJ1-1; D remains unclear. The CDR3 has 12 amino acids. CDR1 and CDR2 from the germline V gene are MDHEN and SYDVKM. Trimming took off 7 bases at V and 4 bases at J, with 10 bases between the two ends. CDR3: CASKSLLTEAFF. The CDR3 DNA is TGTGCCAGCAAGTCCTTACTCACTGAAGCTTTCTTT.

This clone has just a few counts. This chain uses TRBV30 with TRBJ2-1; TRBD1 aligns across 7 bases. The CDR3 totals 11 residues. With 8 bases clipped from V and 5 bases from J, the junction kept 3 bases outside the gene matches. Germline CDR1 GTSNPN, CDR2 SVGIG (reference sequence). The CDR3 DNA reads TGTGCCAGGGACAGCCACAATGAGCAGTTCTTC. It yields the protein CARDSHNEQFF.

The chain joins TRBV5-6 to TRBJ2-7; the D is unclear. The CDR3 sequence is 12 residues long. Between the trimmed V and J ends, which lost 1 base and 3 bases, there was a span of 5 bases. Germline V gene sequence: CDR1 SGHDT, CDR2 YYEEEE. The CDR3 protein is CASSLWGYEQYF. The CDR3 DNA reads as TGTGCCAGCAGCTTGTGGGGCTACGAGCAGTACTTC.

This clone came up once. V is TRBV5-4 and J is TRBJ1-1; possibly TRBD1 for D (5 bases). Looked up from germline, CDR1 is SGHNT and CDR2 is YYREEE (reference sequence). The CDR3 length is 15 residues. V lost 4 bases and J lost 0, with 13 bases in between. The CDR3, as DNA: TGTGCCAGCAGCCAAGAGGCCAGGGTGAACACTGAAGCTTTCTTT. It is translated as CASSQEARVNTEAFF.